A selection of T cell receptor beta chains follows, all from one sample in a study of shared clonotypes between healthy human individuals. This table comes from immunoSEQ multiplex PCR, and its TCRdb copy is limited to in-frame clones, with some not included. The data hold 2.3 million or so clones, with just over 90% observed a single time. The sequenced sample was naive CD4+ T cells from PBMCs. The receptors shown here come from a man aged 18 to 29 in good health. Some clones in this sample may be carry-over from other donors' samples. Both conserved end residues are part of each CDR3. The D gene is left open where the match is weak. Rows give clone size only sometimes, using once, few, many, or a class for an expanded clone.

TRBJ1-1 | TRBV30 | - | TRBD1 | CAWGQGAGTEAFF | TGTGCCTGGGGACAGGGGGCAGGCACTGAAGCTTTCTTT
TRBJ1-4 | TRBV5-1 | few | - | CASSVGTGGTNEKLFF | TGCGCCAGCAGCGTCGGGACCGGTGGAACTAATGAAAAACTGTTTTTT
TRBJ2-4 | TRBV11-2 | - | TRBD2 | CASSHGGAAIQYF | TGTGCCAGCAGCCACGGGGGGGCAGCCATTCAGTACTTC
TRBJ2-5 | TRBV10-3 | - | - | CAISESSEETQYF | TGTGCCATCAGTGAGTCCAGTGAAGAGACCCAGTACTTC
TRBJ1-1 | TRBV5-6 | - | - | CASSPDLQGGTEAFF | TGTGCCAGCAGCCCGGATCTGCAGGGCGGCACTGAAGCTTTCTTT
TRBJ2-1 | TRBV11-2 | - | - | CASSLQGYNEQFF | TGTGCCAGCAGCTTGCAGGGGTATAATGAGCAGTTCTTC
TRBJ1-5 | TRBV28 | few | - | CASNLRGEAEPQHF | TGTGCCAGCAACCTGAGGGGAGAGGCCGAGCCCCAGCATTTT
TRBJ2-1 | TRBV5-1 | - | TRBD2 | CASSLGLAGAVYNEQFF | TGCGCCAGCAGCTTAGGATTAGCGGGAGCTGTCTACAATGAGCAGTTCTTC
TRBJ2-6 | TRBV2 | - | - | CASRRLSGANVLTF | TGTGCCAGCCGCCGTCTATCTGGGGCCAACGTCCTGACTTTC
TRBJ1-2 | TRBV2 | - | - | CASIPGGVRGYTF | TGTGCCAGCATCCCGGGCGGGGTGCGGGGCTACACCTTC
TRBJ2-1 | TRBV6-5 | - | - | CASTPHVAQVDEQFF | TGTGCCAGCACCCCCCACGTAGCCCAAGTGGATGAGCAGTTCTTC
TRBJ2-7 | TRBV5-4 | - | - | CASSLGGRLDEQYF | TGTGCCAGCAGCTTGGGTGGGAGGTTGGATGAGCAGTACTTC
TRBJ2-7 | TRBV5-1 | - | - | CASSFDRSYEQYF | TGCGCCAGCAGCTTCGACCGTAGCTACGAGCAGTACTTC
TRBJ1-5 | TRBV28 | - | TRBD1 | CASSSGGASHPDQPQHF | TGTGCCAGCAGTTCAGGGGGCGCTTCTCACCCGGATCAGCCCCAGCATTTT
TRBJ2-6 | TRBV28 | - | - | CASSFRTGANVLTF | TGTGCCAGCAGTTTCCGGACAGGGGCCAACGTCCTGACTTTC
TRBJ1-2 | TRBV28 | - | TRBD1 | CASSLWGDRTGVSGYTF | TGTGCCAGCAGTTTATGGGGGGATAGGACAGGGGTTAGTGGCTACACCTTC
TRBJ2-3 | TRBV5-6 | - | TRBD2 | CASIRTSGDGNTQYF | TGTGCCAGCATAAGAACTAGCGGGGACGGGAATACGCAGTATTTT
TRBJ2-1 | TRBV6-6 | - | - | CASIRGGQVPPGQFF | TGTGCCAGCATTAGGGGGGGACAGGTACCACCAGGGCAGTTCTTC
TRBJ2-1 | TRBV5-1 | - | - | CASDPGNYNEQFF | TGCGCCAGCGACCCCGGGAACTACAATGAGCAGTTCTTC
TRBJ2-4 | TRBV28 | - | - | CASSLWDGSAKNIQYF | TGTGCCAGCAGTTTATGGGATGGGTCGGCCAAAAACATTCAGTACTTC
TRBJ2-2 | TRBV25-1 | - | TRBD1 | CASSTRDRGTGELFF | TGTGCCAGCAGTACCCGGGACAGGGGCACCGGGGAGCTGTTTTTT
TRBJ2-1 | TRBV11-2 | - | TRBD2 | CASSSPGGPSGRGNEQFF | TGTGCCAGCAGCTCCCCGGGAGGCCCTAGCGGGAGGGGTAATGAGCAGTTCTTC
TRBJ1-1 | TRBV2 | - | - | CASRVNRNTEAFF | TGTGCCAGCAGAGTTAACAGGAACACTGAAGCTTTCTTT
TRBJ1-3 | TRBV5-1 | - | TRBD1 | CASSLPGGSGNTIYF | TGCGCCAGCAGCCTGCCAGGGGGCTCTGGAAACACCATATATTTT
TRBJ2-5 | TRBV5-1 | - | TRBD2 | CASSLGLAGGTQYF | TGCGCCAGCAGCCTGGGACTAGCGGGAGGGACCCAGTACTTC